Each of the 32 T cell receptor beta chains below was sequenced from the same sample in a study of STAT3 mutations in large granular lymphocyte leukemia. Study-level points and caveats: At least one immunodominant TCR beta clonotype appeared in every T-cell large granular lymphocyte leukemia patient.

No antigen has been assigned to these receptors. Method: immunoSEQ multiplex PCR; TCRdb's copy keeps in-frame clones and lacks some. The sample has thousands of clones; 60% to 80% are singletons. The sequenced sample consisted of peripheral blood mononuclear cells. The origin of the receptors is a man aged 35-49 years with T-cell large granular lymphocyte leukemia. Some clones in this sample may be carry-over from other donors' samples.

This rearrangement joins TRBV5-6 to TRBJ1-5; D unclear. There are 13 residues in the CDR3. The V gene's germline CDR1 is SGHDT and CDR2 YYEEEE. V dropped 4 bases and J dropped 11 bases, with 16 bases sitting between them. CDR3 residues: CASSRYRVPAQHF. CDR3 nucleotide sequence: TGTGCCAGCAGCCGTTATCGGGTACCGGCCCAGCATTTT.

This clone was seen only a few times. The rearrangement links TRBV15 to TRBJ2-4; TRBD1 or TRBD2 may be the D gene (5 bases each). This CDR3 has 14 residues. Per the germline V gene, CDR1 is LNHNV and CDR2 is YYDKDF (reference sequence). V was trimmed by 1 base and J by 7 bases, leaving 11 bases between them. For the CDR3, the DNA is TGTGCCACCAGCAGAGGGGACCGACGGAACATTCAGTACTTC. Amino acids: CATSRGDRRNIQYF.

The chain is built from TRBV6-5 and TRBJ2-1; TRBD1 aligns across 10 bases. Germline CDR1 and CDR2: MNHEY and SVGAGI. The CDR3 spans 13 residues. Trimming took 8 bases from V and 10 from J; bases not matched to a gene: 8. The CDR3 DNA follows: TGTGCCAGCGGCCGGACAGGGGGAAAAGAGCAGTTCTTC. It encodes CASGRTGGKEQFF.

The chain joins TRBV15 to TRBJ2-2; a weak D match, TRBD2 (6 bases). V was clipped by 0 bases and J by 7 bases, with 9 bases between them. The CDR3 loop spans 14 amino acids. CDR1 and CDR2 (germline): LNHNV, YYDKDF (reference sequence). The CDR3 loop reads CATSRDGGFGELFF. The CDR3 bases are TGTGCCACCAGCAGAGATGGGGGGTTCGGGGAGCTGTTTTTT.

The chain employs TRBV5-4 and TRBJ2-7, with TRBD1 matching over 10 bases. With 4 bases clipped from V and 4 bases from J, the junction kept 5 bases outside the gene matches. Germline V gene data show CDR1 as SGHNT and CDR2 as YYREEE (reference sequence). The CDR3 extends over 14 amino acids. CDR3 nucleotides: TGTGCCAGCAGCCCCCGGGACAGGGGTTACGAGCAGTACTTC. This sequence encodes CASSPRDRGYEQYF.

The gene calls are TRBV28 and TRBJ1-5; 10 bases agree with TRBD1. V lost 7 bases, J lost 7 bases, and 4 bases stayed unmatched. Germline lookup yields CDR1 MDHEN and CDR2 SYDVKM. CDR3 length equals 13 residues. CDR3 sequence reads: CASTGTGVQPQHF. The CDR3 DNA sequence: TGTGCCAGCACTGGGACAGGGGTACAGCCCCAGCATTTT.

This rearrangement joins TRBV5-8 to TRBJ2-2; tentative D call: TRBD1 (6 bases). The V and J ends lost 4 bases and 4 bases respectively, with 11 bases between them. This CDR3 comprises 14 residues. The germline CDR1 and CDR2 sequences are SGHTS and YDEGEE. The CDR3, as DNA: TGTGCCAGCAGCACGGGACAACTCACCGGGGAGCTGTTTTTT. It codes for CASSTGQLTGELFF.

The chain couples TRBV7-9 to TRBJ2-5, with 11 bases aligning to TRBD2. With V trimmed by 5 bases and J by 5 bases, 10 bases remained unmatched. The CDR3 has 16 residues. Per germline, CDR1 SEHNR and CDR2 FQNEAQ (reference sequence). The chain's CDR3 is CASSPRSGRAKETQYF. In nucleotides, the CDR3 is TGTGCCAGCAGCCCCCGTAGCGGGAGGGCCAAGGAGACCCAGTACTTC.

V is TRBV27 and J is TRBJ1-5, with TRBD1 as a possible D gene (6 bases). Trimming cost V 0 bases and J 2 bases, with 14 bases left between them. The CDR3 runs to 17 residues. Germline values: CDR1 MNHEY, CDR2 SMNVEV (reference sequence). This chain's CDR3 is CASSLSRGAVGNQPQHF. CDR3 sequence (DNA): TGTGCCAGCAGTTTATCTCGGGGGGCGGTTGGCAATCAGCCCCAGCATTTT.

The chain carries TRBV5-6 and TRBJ1-5; 12 positions match TRBD1. This CDR3 comprises 15 residues. V lost 3 bases, J lost 6 bases, and 4 bases stayed unmatched. Germline V gives CDR1 SGHDT, CDR2 YYEEEE. CDR3 sequence (DNA): TGTGCCAGCAGCTCCGGGACAGGGGGCAGTCAGCCCCAGCATTTT. Amino acids: CASSSGTGGSQPQHF.

The chain links TRBV7-2 to TRBJ1-2; D not certain. This CDR3 region has 13 residues. The V and J ends lost 3 bases and 8 bases respectively, with 13 bases between them. The germline V gene encodes CDR1 SGHTA and CDR2 FQGNSA. The CDR3 DNA reads as TGTGCCAGCAGCTTCGCCGGTGCTATGGGCTACACCTTC. It translates to CASSFAGAMGYTF.

The V call is TRBV6-5, the J call TRBJ2-5, with 7 bases fitting TRBD2. Germline assignment: CDR1 MNHEY and CDR2 SVGAGI. With V trimmed by 2 bases and J by 1 base, 7 bases remained unmatched. This CDR3 region has 16 residues. CDR3 sequence: CASSYRMVAGQETQYF. The CDR3, as DNA: TGTGCCAGCAGTTACCGAATGGTAGCGGGCCAAGAGACCCAGTACTTC.

The V call is TRBV19, the J call TRBJ1-5; 7 bases align to TRBD1. This CDR3 is built from 14 residues. CDR1 is LNHDA, CDR2 SQIVND, per germline (reference sequence). The trim removed 4 bases at V and 5 bases at J, leaving 5 bases unmatched. The CDR3, as DNA: TGTGCCAGTAGTACCCGACAGGGCTATCAGCCCCAGCATTTT. Translating gives CASSTRQGYQPQHF.

The CDR3 DNA follows: TGCGCCAGCAGCCAAGATGGGCGGACTAGGGGTGGCGGGGAGCTGTTTTTT. Translated, it gives CASSQDGRTRGGGELFF. The V and J genes are TRBV4-3 and TRBJ2-2; 7 bases are shared with TRBD2. V trimming: 0 bases; J trimming: 7 bases; junction bases outside the gene matches: 11. The CDR3 length is 17 residues. The V gene's germline CDR1 is LGHNA and CDR2 YSLEER.

V and J are TRBV28 and TRBJ2-3, with unresolved D. The germline V and J ends were trimmed by 6 bases and 11 bases, with 21 bases remaining between them. The CDR3 has 14 residues. The germline CDR1 and CDR2 sequences are MDHEN and SYDVKM. The CDR3 loop is CASSPRTAPWRQYF. The CDR3 DNA is TGTGCCAGCAGCCCCCGGACGGCTCCATGGAGGCAGTATTTT.

This clone showed up just a few times. One end of the junction fails to match germline, which may point to a read error. This chain joins TRBV7-9 and TRBJ2-7; TRBD1 matches at 10 bases. The CDR3 runs to 15 residues. Germline V lookup: CDR1 SEHNR, CDR2 FQNEAQ (reference sequence). The CDR3 region has the DNA TGTGCCACCAGCAGGGGGACAGGGGATTCCTACGAGCAGTACTTC. Its translation: CATSRGTGDSYEQYF.

V and J are TRBV18 and TRBJ2-7; the D gene is possibly TRBD1 (5 bases). Trimming pared 2 bases from V and 5 bases from J, leaving 22 bases between. Germline CDR1 KGHSH, CDR2 LQKENI. The CDR3 runs 17 residues. The CDR3: CASSPSSVLGVKDEQYF. CDR3 DNA sequence: TGTGCCAGCTCACCATCAAGTGTTTTAGGGGTTAAGGACGAGCAGTACTTC.

The chain combines TRBV13 with TRBJ2-7; 10 positions agree with TRBD2. Trimming cost V 4 bases and J 2 bases; bases outside gene matches: 5. Germline-derived CDR1 and CDR2 are PRHDT and FYEKMQ (reference sequence). There are 15 residues in the CDR3. CDR3: CASSSRLAGAYEQYF. CDR3 nucleotide sequence: TGTGCCAGCAGCTCCCGACTAGCGGGCGCCTACGAGCAGTACTTC.

The chain combines TRBV7-2 with TRBJ1-1; a weak D match, TRBD1 (5 bases). The V end was cut by 5 bases, the J end by 4 bases, with 17 bases between. From germline, CDR1 is SGHTA and CDR2 FQGNSA. The CDR3 has 15 amino acids. The CDR3 reads CASSQQLGVGTEAFF. CDR3 in DNA: TGTGCCAGCAGCCAGCAGTTGGGGGTCGGCACTGAAGCTTTCTTT.

CDR3 residues: CAWSAVALGWDVSTDTQYF. The CDR3 DNA reads TGTGCCTGGAGTGCCGTAGCGCTGGGATGGGACGTTAGCACAGATACGCAGTATTTT. J is TRBJ2-3 and V is TRBV30; the D call may be TRBD1 or TRBD2 (5 bases each). The CDR3 sequence is 19 residues long. Germline-derived CDR1 and CDR2 are GTSNPN and SVGIG (reference sequence). Trimming shortened V by 1 base and J by 0 bases, and 23 bases separated the two germline ends.

CDR3 region: CASSSRTGARINTGELFF. The CDR3 DNA reads TGTGCCAGCTCATCTAGGACAGGGGCGCGAATAAACACCGGGGAGCTGTTTTTT. The chain is built from TRBV18 and TRBJ2-2; TRBD1 aligns across 9 bases. Germline lookup yields CDR1 KGHSH and CDR2 LQKENI. V dropped 5 bases and J dropped 2; count of bases not matched to a gene: 12. The CDR3 runs 18 residues. Drawing the rest from reference TRBV18 and TRBJ2-2, the complete variable domain is NAGVMQNPRHLVRRRGQEARLRCSPMKGHSHVYWYRQLPEEGLKFMVYLQKENIIDESGMPKERFSAEFPKEGPSILRIQQVVRGDSAAYFCASSSRTGARINTGELFFGEGSRLTVL.

V gene TRBV6-5 combines with J gene TRBJ2-2; D is unclear. Between the trimmed V and J ends, which lost 7 bases and 6 bases, there was a span of 9 bases. CDR3 size: 12 residues. Germline V gives CDR1 MNHEY, CDR2 SVGAGI. The CDR3, as DNA: TGTGCCAGCACCCACCCCCCCGGGGAGCTGTTTTTT. Its protein product is CASTHPPGELFF.

This chain uses TRBV10-3 with TRBJ2-3, with 7 positions matching TRBD2. Germline V gene lookup returns CDR1 ENHRY and CDR2 SYGVKD. The length of the CDR3 is 14 residues. The trim removed 10 bases at V and 1 base at J, leaving 8 bases unmatched. This CDR3 reads CARRGGSGTDTQYF. CDR3 sequence (DNA): TGTGCCAGAAGGGGAGGGTCAGGCACAGATACGCAGTATTTT.

This clone was counted a single time. This chain connects TRBV10-3 to TRBJ2-2; TRBD1 matches at 9 bases. From germline, CDR1 is ENHRY and CDR2 SYGVKD. CDR3 length: 14 amino acids. Unmatched junction bases numbered 2, after V lost 3 bases and J lost 6 bases. The CDR3 bases are TGTGCCATCAGTGACAACAGGGGGCCCGGGGAGCTGTTTTTT. It translates to CAISDNRGPGELFF.

The chain carries TRBV2 and TRBJ1-2; tentative D call: TRBD1 (5 bases). V was clipped by 3 bases and J by 3 bases, with 11 bases between them. The CDR3 runs 14 residues. The germline V gene encodes CDR1 SNHLY and CDR2 FYNNEI. CDR3 loop: CASSDLRADYGYTF. For the CDR3, the DNA is TGTGCCAGCAGTGACCTCAGGGCGGACTATGGCTACACCTTC.

The sample holds a few counts of this clone. Here the CDR3 omits its conserved ending phenylalanine or tryptophan, so a read error is the likely source. The limits of the CDR3 on the DNA are not certain, so only TCRdb's listed CDR3 is given. The V and J genes are TRBV28 and TRBJ2-7; the DNA was not used to check the table's D call, TRBD1. The CDR3 length equals 12 residues, ends included. Germline V gives CDR1 MDHEN, CDR2 SYDVKM. CDR3 amino acids: CASSSLGQGGGL.

The J gene is TRBJ2-3, the V gene TRBV10-1; 7 bases are a match to TRBD1. Trimming at V came to 4 bases and at J to 3 bases, leaving 7 bases not matched to a gene. The CDR3 spans 15 residues. CDR1 and CDR2 from the germline V gene are WNHNN and SYGVQD (reference sequence). CDR3: CASSGGQPNTDTQYF. CDR3 nucleotides: TGCGCCAGCAGTGGGGGACAGCCCAATACAGATACGCAGTATTTT.

The rearrangement links TRBV10-3 to TRBJ1-2, with TRBD1 matching over 8 bases. The CDR3 sequence is 14 residues long. The V gene's germline CDR1 is ENHRY and CDR2 SYGVKD. V was clipped by 5 bases and J by 7 bases; unmatched bases: 9. The CDR3 bases are TGTGCCATCAGTAGGACAGGGACAAGGGGTGGCTACACCTTC. It translates to CAISRTGTRGGYTF.

The chain has TRBV7-9 and TRBJ2-7; D perhaps matches TRBD1 (5 bases). The ends were cut back, 4 bases at V and 0 bases at J, with 19 bases in the middle. The CDR3 covers 17 residues. CDR1 is SEHNR, CDR2 FQNEAQ, per germline (reference sequence). The CDR3 DNA reads TGTGCCAGCAGCTCTCAGACGACAGCCACCCCCTCCTACGAGCAGTACTTC. Amino acids: CASSSQTTATPSYEQYF. The full variable domain, in which reference TRBV7-9 and TRBJ2-7 provide the parts outside the CDR3, is DTGVSQNPRHKITKRGQNVTFRCDPISEHNRLYWYRQTLGQGPEFLTYFQNEAQLEKSRLLSDRFSAERPKGSFSTLEIQRTEQGDSAMYLCASSSQTTATPSYEQYFGPGTRLTVT.

This sequence joins TRBV7-2 and TRBJ2-5; unclear D gene. Trimming removed 1 base at V and 1 base at J, with 10 bases between. The germline CDR1 and CDR2 sequences are SGHTA and FQGNSA. The CDR3 sequence is 15 residues long. The DNA for the CDR3 is TGTGCCAGCAGCTTAGAGTGGCGTTTCCAAGAGACCCAGTACTTC. Encoded protein: CASSLEWRFQETQYF. The complete variable domain, with remaining parts taken from reference TRBV7-2 and TRBJ2-5, reads GAGVSQSPSNKVTEKGKDVELRCDPISGHTALYWYRQSLGQGLEFLIYFQGNSAPDKSGLPSDRFSAERTGGSVSTLTIQRTQQEDSAVYLCASSLEWRFQETQYFGPGTRLLVL.

This sequence joins TRBV9 and TRBJ2-1; 9 bases fit TRBD1. V lost 0 bases and J lost 6; bases outside the gene matches: 7. There are 16 residues in the CDR3. The germline gives CDR1 SGDLS, CDR2 YYNGEE. The CDR3 coding sequence is TGTGCCAGCAGCGTAGGGTTAGGACAGGGGAGCAATGAGCAGTTCTTC. Translated: CASSVGLGQGSNEQFF.

The V and J genes are TRBV16 and TRBJ2-7, with 10 bases fitting TRBD1. CDR1 KGHSY and CDR2 FQNENV come from the germline V gene. V trimming: 2 bases; J trimming: 3 bases; junction bases outside the gene matches: 4. The CDR3 runs 15 residues. The CDR3 spells CASSQTRTGGYEQYF. The CDR3 nucleotides are TGTGCCAGCAGCCAAACCAGGACAGGGGGCTACGAGCAGTACTTC. Filled out from reference TRBV16 and TRBJ2-7, the complete variable domain reads GEEVAQTPKHLVRGEGQKAKLYCAPIKGHSYVFWYQQVLKNEFKFLISFQNENVFDETGMPKERFSAKCLPNSPCSLEIQATKLEDSAVYFCASSQTRTGGYEQYFGPGTRLTVT.